The 12 T cell receptor beta chains below come from one sample, sequenced in a study of regulatory T cells in long-lasting Graves disease. The TCR beta library used iRepertoire HTBI primers with Arm-PCR amplification of CDR3. TCRdb used MiXCR to reprocess the multiplex PCR reads, holding one entry per CDR3 protein. The sample carries 400,000 to 500,000 distinct CDR3 sequences, about 22% recorded once. Specified time point: persistent/refractory GD, antithyroid drugs over 5 years with positive TRAb. PBMC RNA served as the TCR library source. This specimen consisted of peripheral blood mononuclear cells (PBMCs), obtained when the disease was refractory, from a patient treated with antithyroid drugs. The source of these receptors is a female donor with Graves disease.

This rearrangement joins TRBV7-9 to TRBJ1-6; D gene uncertain. The CDR3 is 14 residues long. V lost 1 base to trimming and J lost 9 bases, with 10 bases between them. Germline V gene sequence: CDR1 SEHNR, CDR2 FQNEAQ (reference sequence). The CDR3 DNA is TGTGCCAGCAGCTTAGACGGGGTAACTTCACCCCTCCACTTT. Translation: CASSLDGVTSPLHF.

The chain uses TRBV19 and TRBJ2-2; 11 nucleotides align to TRBD1. The ends lost 5 bases at V and 6 bases at J; junction bases unmatched: 2. CDR3 size: 14 residues. Germline assignment: CDR1 LNHDA and CDR2 SQIVND (reference sequence). CDR3 in DNA: TGTGCCAGTAGTCCGGACAGGGGGCCCGGGGAGCTGTTTTTT. Protein product: CASSPDRGPGELFF.

This rearrangement joins TRBV30 to TRBJ2-5; TRBD2 aligns across 8 bases. The ends lost 1 base at V and 1 base at J; junction bases unmatched: 8. The CDR3 sequence is 16 residues long. The germline V gene encodes CDR1 GTSNPN and CDR2 SVGIG (reference sequence). CDR3 sequence (DNA): TGTGCCTGGAGTGCATTACGCGGGGGGTTCCAAGAGACCCAGTACTTC. This gives the protein CAWSALRGGFQETQYF.

The chain has TRBV30 and TRBJ1-1; no clear D. CDR3 length equals 13 residues. Germline V lookup: CDR1 GTSNPN, CDR2 SVGIG (reference sequence). Between the trimmed V and J ends, which lost 2 bases and 1 base, there was a span of 8 bases. In DNA, the CDR3 is TGTGCCTGGAGTCGTGGGGAGAACACTGAAGCTTTCTTT. Its translation: CAWSRGENTEAFF.

This clonotype was seen just once. This sequence may be a read error, since a much larger clone differs from it by one base. This chain's CDR3 is CASSYSKVGEAQYF. CDR3 coding DNA: TGTGCCAGCAGTTACTCGAAGGTGGGCGAGGCCCAGTACTTC. The J gene is TRBJ2-5, the V gene TRBV6-2 or TRBV6-3; D is unclear. Germline V gene sequence: CDR1 MNHEY, CDR2 SVGEGT. The CDR3 spans 14 residues. With 0 bases removed from V and 9 bases from J, the gap between germline ends came to 14 bases.

Many counts were recorded for this clonotype. This chain connects TRBV12-3 or TRBV12-4 to TRBJ2-7; 11 bases line up with TRBD2. J lost 0 bases, V lost 6 bases, and 4 bases had no gene match. The CDR3 covers 15 residues. The CDR3 bases are TGTGCCAGCAGACGTAGCGGGAGGGCCTCCTACGAGCAGTACTTC. It codes for CASRRSGRASYEQYF.

CDR3 sequence (DNA): TGTGCCACCCAGGACAGGGGGCACTACGAGCAGTACTTC. Its translation is CATQDRGHYEQYF. The chain links TRBV19 to TRBJ2-7; 11 nucleotides align to TRBD1. The CDR3 is 13 amino acids. The germline gives CDR1 LNHDA, CDR2 SQIVND (reference sequence). Trimming cost V 10 bases and J 3 bases; bases outside gene matches: 5. The whole variable domain, filled in from reference TRBV19 and TRBJ2-7, reads DGGITQSPKYLFRKEGQNVTLSCEQNLNHDAMYWYRQDPGQGLRLIYYSQIVNDFQKGDIAEGYSVSREKKESFPLTVTSAQKNPTAFYLCATQDRGHYEQYFGPGTRLTVT.

This clonotype occurred a few times. The gene calls are TRBV27 and TRBJ2-7; 7 nucleotides align to TRBD2. Germline V CDR1 and CDR2: MNHEY, SMNVEV (reference sequence). This CDR3 has 13 residues. V lost 1 base to trimming and J lost 6 bases; unmatched junction nucleotides: 3. The CDR3 DNA reads TGTGCCAGCAGTTTATGGACGGGAGGCGAGCAGTACTTC. Translated: CASSLWTGGEQYF.

This clonotype was recorded a few times. The germline gene is not matched at one end of the junction; a read error may be the cause. The chain links TRBV29-1 to TRBJ1-5; 7 nucleotides match TRBD1. This CDR3 comprises 13 residues. Germline V lookup: CDR1 SQVTM, CDR2 ANQGSEA. This CDR3 is CSVGTDINRPQHF. The CDR3 coding sequence is TGCAGCGTGGGGACAGACATCAATCGGCCCCAGCATTTT.

This clonotype appeared once. CDR3 bases: TGCGCCAGCAGACAGCACTCATCGGGGGGTTACGAGCAGTACTTC. The encoded protein is CASRQHSSGGYEQYF. The rearrangement links TRBV5-1 to TRBJ2-7; 7 nucleotides agree with TRBD2. The CDR3 spans 15 residues. Per germline, CDR1 SGHRS and CDR2 YFSETQ. V was clipped by 5 bases and J by 4 bases; unmatched bases: 12.

In its sample, this clonotype was seen many times. The rearrangement uses TRBV12-3 or TRBV12-4 and TRBJ1-1; a weak D match, TRBD1 (6 bases). This CDR3 contains 14 residues. Deletions cut 2 bases from V and 5 bases from J, with 12 bases between. The CDR3 sequence: CASSLTQGSTEAFF. The CDR3 bases are TGTGCCAGCAGTTTAACCCAGGGGAGTACTGAAGCTTTCTTT.

This clonotype occurred a few times. This rearrangement joins TRBV19 to TRBJ2-1; the D gene is possibly TRBD2 (5 bases). CDR3 size: 15 residues. Trimming took off 4 bases at V and 4 bases at J, with 14 bases between the two ends. Germline V lookup: CDR1 LNHDA, CDR2 SQIVND (reference sequence). CDR3 residues: CASSRAEDLYNEQFF. For the CDR3, the DNA is TGTGCCAGTAGTAGAGCGGAGGACCTATACAATGAGCAGTTCTTC. Complete variable domain (other parts from reference TRBV19 and TRBJ2-1): DGGITQSPKYLFRKEGQNVTLSCEQNLNHDAMYWYRQDPGQGLRLIYYSQIVNDFQKGDIAEGYSVSREKKESFPLTVTSAQKNPTAFYLCASSRAEDLYNEQFFGPGTRLTVL.